This T cell receptor (beta chain) stems from a study of T cells in Graves' hyperthyroidism and ophthalmopathy. Findings and limits, study-wide: Blood also carried most thyroid clonotypes expanded above 0.001.

Template material for amplifying TCR beta CDR3 regions consisted of RNA transcripts. TCR CDR3 regions were first amplified by RT-PCR with HTBI primers. TCRdb ran MiXCR on the multiplex PCR reads and lists one entry per CDR3 protein. The data show around 600,000 distinct CDR3 sequences, approximately 14% seen once. Ophthalmopathy patients had Clinical Activity Score at least 3, NOSPECS grade at least 4, duration under 3 months. Fresh peripheral blood, 10 ml, was the source of the PBMCs. This clonotype was found once. Its cognate antigen is unknown. Possible read error: a much larger clone is one base away. This CDR3 region has 12 residues. Germline values: CDR1 MRHNA, CDR2 SNTAGT. Trimming pared 7 bases from V and 5 bases from J, leaving 10 bases between.

The chain is built from TRBV6-4 and TRBJ2-3; D might be TRBD1 (6 bases). This receptor was obtained from a woman aged 45-65 years with Graves' ophthalmopathy. The sample taken for sequencing was blood. The CDR3 sequence is CASIYREDTQYF. In DNA, the CDR3 is TGTGCCAGCATTTACAGGGAAGATACGCAGTATTTT.